Below, 17 T cell receptor beta chains from the same sample are listed, as sequenced in a study of early T cells in non-severe SARS-CoV-2 infection. TCRdb re-called the 5' RACE reads through MiXCR, storing one row per CDR3 protein. This sample carries tens of thousands of distinct CDR3 sequences, 10% of them seen once, and the ten largest clones take more than 7.5%. Specimen: whole blood, collected at baseline. These receptors all come from an adult who was a healthcare worker with PCR-confirmed SARS-CoV-2 infection or an uninfected control (not recorded which).

This clonotype was counted between two and nine times. The chain combines TRBV28 with TRBJ1-1, with a possible D match to TRBD1 (5 bases). V dropped 6 bases and J dropped 3 bases, with 14 bases sitting between them. The CDR3 contains 14 residues. Germline CDR1 and CDR2: MDHEN and SYDVKM. The CDR3: CASRLQQDYTEAFF. DNA of the CDR3: TGTGCCAGCAGGTTACAACAGGATTACACTGAAGCTTTCTTT.

There are many counts of this clonotype. The CDR3 sequence is CASSVQQGNEQFF. The DNA of the CDR3 is TGTGCCAGCAGCGTACAACAGGGTAATGAGCAGTTCTTC. The V gene is TRBV7-3, the J gene TRBJ2-1; a possible D gene is TRBD1 (6 bases). V lost 5 bases and J 7 bases, leaving 12 bases between the germline ends. The CDR3 is 13 amino acids. Germline CDR1 and CDR2: SGHTA and FQGTGA.

The CDR3 DNA follows: TGTGCCAGCAGCCAACAGAAGCGGGTCGCGCAGTATTTT. This gives the protein CASSQQKRVAQYF. The V gene is TRBV4-2, the J gene TRBJ2-3, with D possibly TRBD2 on 6 matching bases. CDR3 size: 13 residues. In germline, CDR1 is LGHNA, CDR2 YNFKEQ. Trimming removed 2 bases at V and 10 bases at J, with 13 bases between.

Only a few counts were recorded for this clonotype. V is TRBV9 and J is TRBJ2-2, with 8 nucleotides matching TRBD2. J lost 4 bases, V lost 0 bases, and 2 bases had no gene match. The CDR3 length is 15 residues. CDR1 SGDLS and CDR2 YYNGEE come from the germline V gene. CDR3: CASSVAGGATGELFF. The CDR3 region has the DNA TGTGCCAGCAGCGTAGCCGGGGGGGCCACCGGGGAGCTGTTTTTT.

This clonotype has more than one count but fewer than ten. The chain joins TRBV9 to TRBJ1-6; D is possibly TRBD1 (6 bases). CDR3 size: 15 residues. V lost 3 bases and J lost 6, with 13 bases in between. Germline CDR1 reads SGDLS; CDR2 reads YYNGEE. Here the CDR3 DNA reads TGTGCCAGCAGCGGAGGGGGGATACGTAATTCACCCCTCCACTTT. It codes for CASSGGGIRNSPLHF.

In its sample, this clonotype was seen many times. The chain uses TRBV12-3 or TRBV12-4 and TRBJ1-2; D gene unclear. The CDR3 runs to 12 residues. Deletions cut 3 bases from V and 5 bases from J, with 7 bases between. CDR3 protein: CASSFGDYGYTF. The CDR3 coding sequence is TGTGCCAGCAGTTTTGGCGATTATGGCTACACCTTC.

V gene TRBV11-2 combines with J gene TRBJ1-6; 8 bases align to TRBD1. This CDR3 is 15 amino acids long. Germline trimming cut 5 bases from V and 7 bases from J; bases unmatched to any gene: 7. Germline lookup yields CDR1 SGHAT and CDR2 FQNNGV. CDR3 protein: CASSPWTGNNSPLHF. DNA for the CDR3: TGTGCCAGCAGCCCGTGGACAGGGAACAATTCACCCCTCCACTTT. Full variable domain (outside the CDR3, taken from reference TRBV11-2 and TRBJ1-6): EAGVAQSPRYKIIEKRQSVAFWCNPISGHATLYWYQQILGQGPKLLIQFQNNGVVDDSQLPKDRFSAERLKGVDSTLKIQPAKLEDSAVYLCASSPWTGNNSPLHFGNGTRLTVT.

The gene calls are TRBV4-3 and TRBJ1-2; weak D call: TRBD1 (5 bases). Germline CDR1 and CDR2: LGHNA and YSLEER. This CDR3 has 15 amino acids. With 1 base removed from V and 4 bases from J, the gap between germline ends came to 13 bases. CDR3 protein: CASSQVHAGRYGYTF. For the CDR3, the DNA is TGCGCCAGCAGCCAAGTGCACGCGGGACGCTATGGCTACACCTTC.

The chain's CDR3 is CASSLNQGERDTQYF. CDR3 coding DNA: TGTGCCAGCAGCTTAAATCAGGGGGAGAGGGATACGCAGTATTTT. This sequence joins TRBV7-9 and TRBJ2-3; 7 bases fit TRBD1. CDR1 is SEHNR and CDR2 is FQNEAQ in the germline V gene (reference sequence). J was trimmed by 6 bases and V by 2 bases; bases with no gene match: 8. The CDR3 sequence is 15 residues long.

The gene calls are TRBV7-3 and TRBJ2-2; 8 bases agree with TRBD2. The germline V gene has CDR1 SGHTA and CDR2 FQGTGA. The CDR3 covers 16 residues. J lost 7 bases, V lost 5 bases, and 12 bases had no gene match. Here the CDR3 DNA reads TGTGCCAGCAGCCCTCTTGCGGGGGGTGCCGGCGGGGAGCTGTTTTTT. Translating it yields CASSPLAGGAGGELFF.

This clonotype was recorded once. The gene calls are TRBV18 and TRBJ1-3, with 7 bases identical to TRBD1. Germline V gene lookup returns CDR1 KGHSH and CDR2 LQKENI. V lost 2 bases and J lost 4; bases outside the gene matches: 5. The CDR3 covers 15 residues. CDR3 nucleotides: TGTGCCAGCTCACCAACACAGGGGACAGGAAACACCATATATTTT. Translated, it gives CASSPTQGTGNTIYF.

This clonotype was found many times. CDR3 loop: CASNGGRGRYSNQPQHF. The CDR3 DNA reads TGTGCCAGCAATGGGGGCAGGGGCCGATATAGCAATCAGCCCCAGCATTTT. The rearrangement joins TRBV6-1 to TRBJ1-5; D may be TRBD1 (6 bases). The germline gives CDR1 MNHNS, CDR2 SASEGT. This CDR3 spans 17 amino acids. Trimming removed 7 bases from V and 0 bases from J, with 19 bases in between.

This clonotype came up many times. V usage is TRBV3-1 and J usage is TRBJ2-2; 9 bases map to TRBD1. CDR3 length: 15 residues. Germline-derived CDR1 and CDR2 are LGHDT and YNNKEL (reference sequence). V trimming: 5 bases; J trimming: 6 bases; junction bases outside the gene matches: 7. The CDR3 DNA reads as TGTGCCAGCAGCGTACGACAGGGGGTCGCCGGGGAGCTGTTTTTT. It yields the protein CASSVRQGVAGELFF.

Only a few counts were recorded for this clonotype. The J gene is TRBJ1-1, the V gene TRBV6-6; weak D call: TRBD1 (5 bases). Germline values: CDR1 MNHNY, CDR2 SVGAGI (reference sequence). V lost 2 bases, J lost 3 bases, and 13 bases lay in between. The CDR3 has 15 residues. The CDR3 loop is CASSYGGGVDTEAFF. The CDR3, as DNA: TGTGCCAGCAGTTACGGGGGAGGGGTAGACACTGAAGCTTTCTTT.

Comment on this clonotype: Possible read error: a much larger clone is one base away. The chain is built from TRBV10-1 and TRBJ2-7, with D perhaps TRBD1 (7 bases). This CDR3 has 15 amino acids. The germline V and J ends were trimmed by 4 bases and 2 bases, with 15 bases remaining between them. Germline lookup yields CDR1 WNHNN and CDR2 SYGVQD (reference sequence). CDR3 nucleotide sequence: TGCGCCAGCAGTGGCGGGAAAGGGGGCGCCTACGAGCAGTACTTC. Protein product: CASSGGKGGAYEQYF.

This clonotype appeared many times. The rearrangement joins TRBV2 to TRBJ2-5; a possible D gene is TRBD2 (5 bases). The germline V gene encodes CDR1 SNHLY and CDR2 FYNNEI. Trimming took off 10 bases at V and 2 bases at J, with 14 bases between the two ends. The CDR3 extends over 13 amino acids. CDR3 sequence: CAIQRQRQETQYF. CDR3 in DNA: TGTGCCATCCAGCGGCAAAGACAAGAGACCCAGTACTTC.

The chain has TRBV5-1 and TRBJ1-1; maybe TRBD1 (5 bases). The CDR3 loop spans 15 amino acids. In germline, CDR1 is SGHRS, CDR2 YFSETQ. Trimming shortened V by 2 bases and J by 0 bases, and 11 bases separated the two germline ends. The CDR3 here is CASSLPGRMNTEAFF. The CDR3 coding sequence is TGCGCCAGCAGCTTACCGGGACGGATGAACACTGAAGCTTTCTTT. The variable domain in full, with the rest retrieved from reference TRBV5-1 and TRBJ1-1, is KAGVTQTPRYLIKTRGQQVTLSCSPISGHRSVSWYQQTPGQGLQFLFEYFSETQRNKGNFPGRFSGRQFSNSRSEMNVSTLELGDSALYLCASSLPGRMNTEAFFGQGTRLTVV.